Listed below are T cell receptor beta chains from one sample, sequenced in a study of STAT5B mutations in CD4+ large granular lymphocyte leukemia. The protocol was immunoSEQ multiplex PCR, while the TCRdb copy is restricted to in-frame clones and leaves out a portion. Of around 28,000 clones listed, around 70% are singletons. The sample consisted of CD4+ T cells from blood buffy coats. The origin of the receptors is a human donor in good health. Both conserved end residues are part of each CDR3. A D gene is named only where the DNA matches it firmly. Only some rows state a clone size, as once, few, many or a class for expanded clones.

v_gene	abundance	d_gene	j_gene	CDR3aa	CDR3nt
TRBV5-6	.	.	TRBJ2-7	CASSPDGRAYEQYF	TGTGCCAGCAGCCCGGACGGCCGGGCGTACGAGCAGTACTTC
TRBV9	.	.	TRBJ1-1	CASSVGINSWSTEAFF	TGTGCCAGCAGCGTAGGGATCAATTCCTGGAGCACTGAAGCTTTCTTT
TRBV30	.	TRBD1	TRBJ1-5	CAWTRGPASNQPQHF	TGTGCCTGGACCAGGGGGCCGGCGAGCAATCAGCCCCAGCATTTT
TRBV7-8	once	.	TRBJ2-5	CASSSRLQGNQETQYF	TGTGCCAGCAGCTCAAGGCTTCAGGGGAACCAAGAGACCCAGTACTTC
TRBV2	.	.	TRBJ2-5	CASSPSQTQYF	TGTGCCAGCAGTCCCTCGCAGACCCAGTACTTC
TRBV10-3	.	TRBD2	TRBJ2-1	CAINWRGGSDEQFF	TGTGCCATCAATTGGCGGGGGGGCTCAGATGAGCAGTTCTTC
TRBV2	.	TRBD2	TRBJ2-1	CASSGTSGRGNEQFF	TGTGCCAGCAGCGGAACTAGCGGGAGGGGCAATGAGCAGTTCTTC
TRBV11-3	.	TRBD1	TRBJ1-1	CASSLRGRDTEAFF	TGTGCCAGCAGCCTCAGGGGGCGGGACACTGAAGCTTTCTTT
TRBV19	.	TRBD1	TRBJ1-2	CASILRGGVGYGYTF	TGTGCCAGTATACTCAGGGGGGGCGTCGGCTATGGCTACACCTTC
TRBV19	.	TRBD2	TRBJ2-1	CASSGSSYNEQFF	TGTGCCAGCAGCGGGAGCTCCTACAATGAGCAGTTCTTC
TRBV5-6	once	.	TRBJ2-1	CASSLHGKPNEQFF	TGTGCCAGCAGCTTACATGGGAAGCCCAATGAGCAGTTCTTC
TRBV2	.	.	TRBJ1-2	CASSDKAQANYGYTF	TGTGCCAGCAGTGATAAGGCGCAAGCTAACTATGGCTACACCTTC
TRBV4-1	.	.	TRBJ1-6	CASSQDATGNSPLHF	TGCGCCAGCAGCCAAGATGCAACAGGCAATTCACCCCTCCACTTT
TRBV5-5	.	.	TRBJ1-1	CASSLQELRSYTEAFF	TGTGCCAGCAGCTTACAGGAACTAAGGTCGTACACTGAAGCTTTCTTT
TRBV11-2	.	TRBD1	TRBJ1-1	CASTSFRDRGGTEAFF	TGTGCCAGCACGAGCTTCCGGGACAGGGGTGGGACTGAAGCTTTCTTT
TRBV7-9	.	TRBD1	TRBJ2-7	CASSQGQGSYEQYF	TGTGCCAGCAGCCAGGGACAGGGCTCGTACGAGCAGTACTTC
TRBV11-2	.	TRBD2	TRBJ2-3	CASSLVTSGYTDTQYF	TGTGCCAGCAGCTTAGTCACTAGCGGGTACACAGATACGCAGTATTTT
TRBV6-5	once	.	TRBJ1-3	CASSYTGLSAGTIYF	TGTGCCAGCAGTTACACGGGACTGTCGGCGGGCACCATATATTTT
TRBV30	once	TRBD2	TRBJ2-7	CAWSEGLAGGDEQYF	TGTGCCTGGAGTGAGGGACTAGCGGGAGGGGACGAGCAGTACTTC
TRBV5-1	medium-sized	.	TRBJ1-2	CASSLFRGIDGYTF	TGCGCCAGCAGCTTGTTCAGGGGAATCGATGGCTACACCTTC
TRBV7-2	.	TRBD1	TRBJ2-7	CASSPRTGGLYEQYF	TGTGCCAGCAGCCCGAGGACAGGGGGTCTCTACGAGCAGTACTTC
TRBV19	.	TRBD1	TRBJ1-5	CASASQPTGLNQPQHF	TGTGCCAGCGCGTCCCAGCCGACAGGGCTCAATCAGCCCCAGCATTTT
TRBV15	.	TRBD1	TRBJ1-2	CATSRSGTGEGYTF	TGTGCCACCAGCAGATCCGGGACAGGGGAGGGCTACACCTTC
TRBV5-1	few	.	TRBJ1-1	CASSLDGGTEAFF	TGCGCCAGCAGCTTGGATGGGGGAACTGAAGCTTTCTTT
TRBV7-2	.	.	TRBJ2-5	CASSRTGTPQETQYF	TGTGCCAGCAGCCGAACCGGGACCCCCCAAGAGACCCAGTACTTC
TRBV7-8	.	TRBD1	TRBJ2-7	CASSGTGGAFGEQYF	TGTGCCAGCAGCGGAACAGGGGGCGCTTTCGGCGAGCAGTACTTC
TRBV6-1	.	.	TRBJ1-1	CASSVDRYTEAFF	TGTGCCAGCAGTGTTGACCGCTACACTGAAGCTTTCTTT
TRBV6-5	.	.	TRBJ1-1	CASSYGRGTEAFF	TGTGCCAGCAGTTACGGGCGGGGTACTGAAGCTTTCTTT
TRBV7-3	once	.	TRBJ2-4	CASSLRLVLAKNIQYF	TGTGCCAGCAGCCTCCGACTTGTTCTAGCCAAAAACATTCAGTACTTC
TRBV7-3	.	TRBD2	TRBJ2-3	CASSPGLAGEGTDTQYF	TGTGCCAGCAGCCCGGGACTAGCGGGAGAGGGGACAGATACGCAGTATTTT
TRBV6-1	.	.	TRBJ1-5	CASFDSPNQPQHF	TGTGCCAGCTTTGACAGTCCCAATCAGCCCCAGCATTTT
TRBV10-3	.	.	TRBJ1-1	CAISEAWGTTEAFF	TGTGCCATCAGTGAGGCGTGGGGGACCACTGAAGCTTTCTTT
TRBV7-8	.	.	TRBJ1-5	CASSLRSHSNQPQHF	TGTGCCAGCAGCCTTAGGTCACATAGCAATCAGCCCCAGCATTTT
TRBV9	.	.	TRBJ2-1	CASSFSGSLYNEQFF	TGTGCCAGCAGCTTCTCAGGGTCCCTCTACAATGAGCAGTTCTTC
TRBV10-2	.	.	TRBJ1-3	CASSESQHSGNTIYF	TGCGCCAGCAGTGAGTCACAGCACTCTGGAAACACCATATATTTT
TRBV7-6	.	TRBD2	TRBJ2-2	CASSRGLADNTGELFF	TGTGCCAGCAGTCGAGGGCTAGCGGATAACACCGGGGAGCTGTTTTTT
TRBV10-3	.	.	TRBJ2-3	CAISEGGATDTQYF	TGTGCCATCAGTGAGGGAGGTGCCACAGATACGCAGTATTTT
TRBV28	.	.	TRBJ2-3	CASSPRPDTQYF	TGTGCCAGTAGTCCCCGCCCGGATACGCAGTATTTT
TRBV10-3	.	.	TRBJ1-2	CAIRRGAGDGYTF	TGTGCCATCAGGCGGGGTGCGGGAGATGGCTACACCTTC
TRBV7-2	.	.	TRBJ1-2	CASSSSGRAYGYTF	TGTGCCAGCAGCTCGAGCGGGAGGGCCTATGGCTACACCTTC
TRBV7-6	.	TRBD1	TRBJ2-2	CASSLGGGQGNTGELFF	TGTGCCAGCAGCTTAGGTGGGGGACAGGGGAACACCGGGGAGCTGTTTTTT
TRBV7-9	.	.	TRBJ2-7	CASSPPNNEQYF	TGTGCCAGCAGCCCGCCTAATAACGAGCAGTACTTC
TRBV29-1	once	.	TRBJ1-3	CSVGVSSSGNTIYF	TGCAGCGTTGGAGTCAGCTCCTCTGGAAACACCATATATTTT
TRBV11-2	.	.	TRBJ1-1	CASSLDFRVNTEAFF	TGTGCCAGCAGCTTAGATTTTCGGGTGAACACTGAAGCTTTCTTT
TRBV7-7	.	TRBD2	TRBJ2-1	CASSRGLAGVDEQFF	TGTGCTAGCAGCCGAGGACTAGCGGGAGTCGATGAGCAGTTCTTC
TRBV28	.	.	TRBJ1-2	CASSKRNYGYTF	TGTGCCAGCAGTAAAAGGAACTATGGCTACACCTTC
TRBV19	.	.	TRBJ1-2	CASSIGGLGYTF	TGTGCCAGTAGTATTGGGGGGTTAGGCTACACCTTC
TRBV28	once	TRBD2	TRBJ2-1	CASSSLAGGSYNEQFF	TGTGCCAGCAGTTCCCTAGCGGGGGGTTCCTACAATGAGCAGTTCTTC
TRBV7-9	.	.	TRBJ1-5	CASSLPGPQTNQPQHF	TGTGCCAGCAGCTTACCTGGACCTCAGACAAATCAGCCCCAGCATTTT
TRBV5-4	.	.	TRBJ1-1	CASSLGGTLGAFF	TGTGCCAGCAGCTTGGGGGGGACCCTCGGGGCTTTCTTT
TRBV5-4	.	.	TRBJ2-1	CASSYQDLHSGEQFF	TGTGCCAGCAGCTATCAGGACCTACACTCAGGGGAGCAGTTCTTC